This T cell receptor (beta chain) emerged from a study of T cell changes during pregnancy in multiple sclerosis. This CDR3 contains 13 residues. The germline V gene has CDR1 SGHTA and CDR2 FQGNSA. V was trimmed by 4 bases and J by 7 bases, leaving 14 bases between them. The table came from immunoSEQ multiplex PCR; TCRdb's copy has only in-frame clones and leaves some out. Of about 52,000 clones in the sample, around nine tenths were seen once. This clonotype was obtained from a female donor with multiple sclerosis, enrolled in a pregnancy study. The sequencing used CD4+ T cells from peripheral blood mononuclear cells, collected before pregnancy. The rearrangement uses TRBV7-2 and TRBJ2-7, with TRBD2 as a possible D gene (6 bases). The CDR3 sequence: CASSWRDWGEQYF. The CDR3 DNA reads TGTGCCAGCAGCTGGCGGGACTGGGGGGAGCAGTACTTC.